Given below is one T cell receptor beta chain in context. Its target is not known. This sample was taken from a study of cytomegalovirus exposure and HLA in healthy donors. General observations from the study: Some V segments, TRBV6-2 and TRBV6-3 among them, were indistinguishable and were therefore excluded. Follow-up analysis later connected one missense variant in DCLRE1C with trimming of TCR beta V- and J-genes. Roughly uniform sequencing depth across donors was assumed, possibly incorrectly.

The PCR contained 60 Vbeta and 13 Jbeta primers. Sequencing was performed with immunoSEQ multiplex PCR; in TCRdb, only in-frame clones are kept and a portion is missing. In the table there are about 100,000 clones, around 77% of which are singletons. V was trimmed by 0 bases and J by 5 bases, leaving 6 bases between them. CDR3 size: 13 residues. CDR1 and CDR2 (germline): SGHAT, FQNNGV. Sequenced: PBMCs. V gene TRBV11-2 combines with J gene TRBJ2-3; no clear D gene. This TCR came from a man aged 25-45 years in good health and CMV-seronegative. This CDR3 is CASSLDRGDTQYF. The CDR3 coding sequence is TGTGCCAGCAGCTTAGATCGAGGAGATACGCAGTATTTT.